The present entry profiles one TCR beta chain with its context. This CDR3 region has 16 residues. Germline CDR1 is SGHKS and CDR2 is YYEKEE (reference sequence). The data derive from a study of CXCR3-negative and CXCR3-positive naive CD8 T cells. The authors prepared UMI-labeled TRB cDNA libraries by 5' RACE. TCRdb reanalyzed the 5' RACE reads and collapses them to one entry per CDR3 protein, without DNA. In all, the sample yields about 39,000 distinct CDR3 sequences. The specimen sequenced was memory CD8+ T cells from blood. The gene calls are TRBV5-5 and TRBJ2-7; checking the TCRdb D call of TRBD1 is not possible without DNA. This clonotype originated in a human donor in good health. Some clones in this sample may be carry-over from other donors' samples. The CDR3: CASSLFLGQRSYEQYF. Filled out from reference TRBV5-5 and TRBJ2-7, the complete variable domain reads DAGVTQSPTHLIKTRGQQVTLRCSPISGHKSVSWYQQVLGQGPQFIFQYYEKEERGRGNFPDRFSARQFPNYSSELNVNALLLGDSALYLCASSLFLGQRSYEQYFGPGTRLTVT.